A selection of T cell receptor beta chains follows, all from one sample in a study of response to subunit inactivated influenza vaccine. TCRdb ran MiXCR on the RT-PCR reads and lists one entry per CDR3 protein. This sample has about 570,000 distinct CDR3 sequences, with about 11% found just once. This sample was also put to use in a study of T cells expressing NK-cell markers.

The source material was PBMCs from blood, sampled on the day of vaccination. The receptors stem from a man aged 50-60 years who received an inactivated influenza vaccine. Both conserved end residues are part of each CDR3. Each record gives: J gene, clone size, V gene, D gene, CDR3 DNA, CDR3 protein. D genes are given only for firm matches. Expanded clones get a size class; other rows say once, few or many, or leave the size out.

J: TRBJ2-1
size: few
V: TRBV6-5
D: TRBD2
DNA: TGTGCCAGCAGTTACGGTTCTAGCGGGTCCTACAATGAGCAGTTCTTC
CDR3: CASSYGSSGSYNEQFF

J: TRBJ2-2
size: few
V: TRBV13
D: -
DNA: TGTGCCAGCAGCTTAGAGACGGGCGTGGAGACCGGGGAGCTGTTTTTT
CDR3: CASSLETGVETGELFF

J: TRBJ2-7
size: many
V: TRBV29-1
D: -
DNA: TGCAGCGTTGTTACCCCGGGGACCAACTACGAGCAGTACTTC
CDR3: CSVVTPGTNYEQYF

J: TRBJ1-1
size: few
V: TRBV12-3/TRBV12-4
D: -
DNA: TGTGCCAGCAGCTCCGGAGGGTTCGGGGCTTTCTTT
CDR3: CASSSGGFGAFF

J: TRBJ1-1
size: many
V: TRBV12-3/TRBV12-4
D: TRBD1
DNA: TGTGCCAGCTCCCTGGAGGGGGCGAACACTGAAGCTTTCTTT
CDR3: CASSLEGANTEAFF

J: TRBJ2-1
size: -
V: TRBV13
D: TRBD2
DNA: TGTGCCAGCAGCCCGGAGCGGCGGGGGAACAATGAGCAGTTCTTC
CDR3: CASSPERRGNNEQFF

J: TRBJ2-1
size: -
V: TRBV7-9
D: -
DNA: TGTGCCAGCAGCGCTTCCGGGACCCCGAAATACAATGAGCAGTTCTTC
CDR3: CASSASGTPKYNEQFF

J: TRBJ2-5
size: few
V: TRBV7-3
D: -
DNA: TGTGCCAGCAGCTTCGGAGCTAGCCTCCAAGAGACCCAGTACTTC
CDR3: CASSFGASLQETQYF

J: TRBJ2-7
size: few
V: TRBV30
D: -
DNA: TGTGCCTGGAGTGTGATGGGGGGCGAGCAGTACTTC
CDR3: CAWSVMGGEQYF

J: TRBJ2-1
size: -
V: TRBV12-3/TRBV12-4
D: TRBD2
DNA: TGTGCCAGCAGTTCCGGGACTAGGGACTACAATGAGCAGTTCTTC
CDR3: CASSSGTRDYNEQFF

J: TRBJ2-3
size: -
V: TRBV5-1
D: TRBD1
DNA: TGCGCCAGCAGCTTGGTTCCCAGGGGGCAGACAGATACGCAGTATTTT
CDR3: CASSLVPRGQTDTQYF

J: TRBJ2-2
size: -
V: TRBV28
D: -
DNA: TGTGCCAGCACGATTTTGAGGTGGAACACCGGGGAGCTGTTTTTT
CDR3: CASTILRWNTGELFF

J: TRBJ1-5
size: few
V: TRBV20-1
D: -
DNA: TGCAGTGCTAGAAGCTACACGAATCAGCCCCAGCATTTT
CDR3: CSARSYTNQPQHF

J: TRBJ2-1
size: many
V: TRBV12-3/TRBV12-4
D: TRBD2
DNA: TGTGCCAGCAGTATAGCGGGGGGGTTAAGAAATGAGCAGTTCTTC
CDR3: CASSIAGGLRNEQFF

J: TRBJ2-7
size: few
V: TRBV7-6
D: TRBD2
DNA: TGTGCCAGCAGCTTAAACGGGAGGGGTGACGAGCAGTACTTC
CDR3: CASSLNGRGDEQYF

J: TRBJ2-2
size: many
V: TRBV14
D: -
DNA: TGTGCCAGCAGCCAAGAAGTGGGCAACACCGGGGAGCTGTTTTTT
CDR3: CASSQEVGNTGELFF

J: TRBJ2-7
size: -
V: TRBV19
D: -
DNA: TGTGCCAGTAGCTACCCCCGGGACGGTGCCTACGAGCAGTACTTC
CDR3: CASSYPRDGAYEQYF

J: TRBJ1-2
size: -
V: TRBV7-9
D: TRBD1
DNA: TGTGCCAGCAGTAGTTTCACAGGGGACTATGGCTACACCTTC
CDR3: CASSSFTGDYGYTF

J: TRBJ1-6
size: many
V: TRBV12-3/TRBV12-4
D: -
DNA: TGTGCCAGCAGCCGACGGGAGAATTCACCCCTCCACTTT
CDR3: CASSRRENSPLHF

J: TRBJ2-2
size: -
V: TRBV4-1
D: -
DNA: TGCGCCAGCAGCCCCTTTAGGGGGGCCGGGGACGGGGAGCTGTTTTTT
CDR3: CASSPFRGAGDGELFF

J: TRBJ2-1
size: many
V: TRBV28
D: -
DNA: TGTGCCAGCAGTTTATCCGGCCTTTATGAGCAGTTCTTC
CDR3: CASSLSGLYEQFF

J: TRBJ1-1
size: few
V: TRBV20-1
D: -
DNA: TGCAGTGCTAGACACGGACAGCGCGTATTTAACACTGAAGCTTTCTTT
CDR3: CSARHGQRVFNTEAFF

J: TRBJ2-7
size: few
V: TRBV29-1
D: -
DNA: TGCAGCGTTGAAGATCGGGAGACAGGGAACTCCTACGAGCAGTACTTC
CDR3: CSVEDRETGNSYEQYF

J: TRBJ2-7
size: -
V: TRBV4-1
D: -
DNA: TGCGCCAGCAGCCAAGTGCCGGTATCCTACGAGCAGTACTTC
CDR3: CASSQVPVSYEQYF

J: TRBJ1-2
size: few
V: TRBV7-2
D: -
DNA: TGTGCCAGCAGCCGGGGACGGATGAACTATGGCTACACCTTC
CDR3: CASSRGRMNYGYTF

J: TRBJ2-3
size: -
V: TRBV7-2
D: -
DNA: TGTGCCAGCAGCCTCCTAGGGCGGTTCACAGATACGCAGTATTTT
CDR3: CASSLLGRFTDTQYF

J: TRBJ1-1
size: -
V: TRBV23-1
D: -
DNA: TGCGCCAGCAGAGGTAGGGTGAGCACTGAAGCTTTCTTT
CDR3: CASRGRVSTEAFF

J: TRBJ2-2
size: -
V: TRBV7-6
D: -
DNA: TGTGCCAGCAGCTTAGAGTCCGTCTTTACCGTAGGACAACGAGGCACCGGGGAGCTGTTTTTT
CDR3: CASSLESVFTVGQRGTGELFF

J: TRBJ2-5
size: few
V: TRBV20-1
D: -
DNA: TGCAGTGCTAGAATCAGACAAGGGACGGGAGAGACCCAGTACTTC
CDR3: CSARIRQGTGETQYF

J: TRBJ2-2
size: -
V: TRBV7-2
D: -
DNA: TGTGCCAGCAGCTTAAGGACCGCACGCACCGGGGAGCTGTTTTTT
CDR3: CASSLRTARTGELFF

J: TRBJ1-6
size: few
V: TRBV15
D: -
DNA: TGTGCCACCAGCAGAGAAGGGAATTCACCCCTCCACTTT
CDR3: CATSREGNSPLHF

J: TRBJ1-1
size: -
V: TRBV7-8
D: TRBD1
DNA: TGTGCCAGCAGCGTACAGGGGGCGAACATGAACACTGAAGCTTTCTTT
CDR3: CASSVQGANMNTEAFF

J: TRBJ2-1
size: few
V: TRBV6-5
D: -
DNA: TGTGCCAGCAGTTACTCGAGGACCTACAATGAGCAGTTCTTC
CDR3: CASSYSRTYNEQFF

J: TRBJ2-7
size: few
V: TRBV29-1
D: TRBD2
DNA: TGCAGCGTCCAAAAGGGACTAGCGTCGGGGGAGCAGTACTTC
CDR3: CSVQKGLASGEQYF

J: TRBJ2-5
size: -
V: TRBV20-1
D: TRBD2
DNA: TGCAGTGCGACACCTGGGACTAGCGGGACCGGGGCCCAGTACTTC
CDR3: CSATPGTSGTGAQYF

J: TRBJ2-3
size: -
V: TRBV7-2
D: TRBD2
DNA: TGTGCCAGCAGCACCGGACTAGTTACAGATACGCAGTATTTT
CDR3: CASSTGLVTDTQYF

J: TRBJ1-2
size: -
V: TRBV7-2
D: -
DNA: TGTGCCAGCAGCCCCGCGCAGCCATATGGCTACACCTTC
CDR3: CASSPAQPYGYTF

J: TRBJ1-1
size: few
V: TRBV30
D: -
DNA: TGTGCCTGGAGCCAGCGTGAAGCTTTCTTT
CDR3: CAWSQREAFF

J: TRBJ2-1
size: many
V: TRBV12-3/TRBV12-4
D: TRBD1
DNA: TGTGCCAGCAGCCCGACAGGGCTGGAACTGTTGAGTGAGCAGTTCTTC
CDR3: CASSPTGLELLSEQFF

J: TRBJ2-1
size: few
V: TRBV5-5
D: -
DNA: TGTGCCAGCAGCTTGTTCGCGGCAGGCGATTACAATGAGCAGTTCTTC
CDR3: CASSLFAAGDYNEQFF

J: TRBJ2-3
size: few
V: TRBV9
D: -
DNA: TGTGCCAGCAGCGTCGATCGCACGCAGTATTTT
CDR3: CASSVDRTQYF

J: TRBJ2-1
size: few
V: TRBV20-1
D: TRBD2
DNA: TGCAGTGCTAGTATGGCTAGCGGGTCTCCCCCCGGTGAGCAGTTCTTC
CDR3: CSASMASGSPPGEQFF

J: TRBJ2-1
size: many
V: TRBV5-1
D: -
DNA: TGCGCCAGCAGCTTGGGGGCTGGCGGCTACAATGAGCAGTTCTTC
CDR3: CASSLGAGGYNEQFF

J: TRBJ2-7
size: many
V: TRBV4-3
D: -
DNA: TGCGCCAGCAGCCAAGATTTCCTAGGGGACTCCTACGAGCAGTACTTC
CDR3: CASSQDFLGDSYEQYF

J: TRBJ2-1
size: -
V: TRBV4-1
D: -
DNA: TGCGCCAGCAGCCGCTTCCCTGGCGGCTCCTACAATGAGCAGTTCTTC
CDR3: CASSRFPGGSYNEQFF

J: TRBJ2-1
size: -
V: TRBV12-3/TRBV12-4
D: -
DNA: TGTGCCAGCAGTTTAGCTCCCGGCAGCTCCTACAATGAGCAGTTCTTC
CDR3: CASSLAPGSSYNEQFF

J: TRBJ2-1
size: -
V: TRBV11-2
D: -
DNA: TGTGCCAGCAGCCCGGCACAGGGAAGGAACAATGAGCAGTTCTTC
CDR3: CASSPAQGRNNEQFF

J: TRBJ2-7
size: -
V: TRBV5-1
D: TRBD1
DNA: TGCGCCAGCAGCCCGGGGACAGGAAAAGACTACGAGCAGTACTTC
CDR3: CASSPGTGKDYEQYF